The entry below describes one T cell receptor beta chain. The record originates from a study of early T cells in non-severe SARS-CoV-2 infection. Across the whole study: Sequencing used unsorted whole-blood bulk RNA, so chains lack pairing.

Individual cDNA molecules received unique molecular identifiers. TCRdb ran MiXCR on the 5' RACE reads and lists one entry per CDR3 protein. The sample holds 87,000 or so distinct CDR3 sequences, approximately 13% seen once. V trimming: 5 bases; J trimming: 2 bases; junction bases outside the gene matches: 1. The CDR3 has 14 amino acids. Germline V lookup: CDR1 KGHSH, CDR2 LQKENI. The chain is built from TRBV18 and TRBJ1-5; TRBD1 aligns across 9 bases. The sample taken for sequencing was whole blood. The source of this sequence is an adult who was a healthcare worker with PCR-confirmed SARS-CoV-2 infection or an uninfected control (not recorded which). The CDR3 DNA reads TGTGCCAGCTCAACAGGGGGCGGCAATCAGCCCCAGCATTTT. It translates to CASSTGGGNQPQHF.